A single sample gave rise to the 11 T cell receptor beta chains below, sequenced in a study of response to subunit inactivated influenza vaccine. TCRdb passed the RT-PCR reads through MiXCR, listing each CDR3 protein once. The repertoire holds over 150,000 distinct CDR3 sequences, approximately 15% seen once, with about 25% in the top ten. The source was CD8+ T cells sorted from PBMCs, collected roughly 5 days after vaccination. The receptor set was obtained from a man aged 45-65 years who received an inactivated influenza vaccine.

A few counts support this clonotype. The rearrangement links TRBV29-1 to TRBJ2-1; D perhaps matches TRBD1 (5 bases). With 2 bases removed from V and 0 bases from J, the gap between germline ends came to 8 bases. This CDR3 is 14 amino acids long. Germline V gene lookup returns CDR1 SQVTM and CDR2 ANQGSEA. The CDR3 loop reads CSVETGPSYNEQFF. In DNA, the CDR3 is TGCAGCGTTGAAACAGGACCCTCCTACAATGAGCAGTTCTTC.

A word on this clonotype: An end of the junction does not agree with germline; a read error may underlie this. The J gene is TRBJ1-5, the V gene TRBV19; no firm D call. The CDR3 is made up of 15 amino acids. The germline V gene encodes CDR1 LNHDA and CDR2 SQIVND (reference sequence). The CDR3 protein is CASSILEDSSQPQHF. In nucleotides, the CDR3 is TGTGCCAGTAGTATATTGGAGGATAGCAGTCAGCCCCAGCATTTT. Full variable domain (rest looked up from reference TRBV19 and TRBJ1-5): DGGITQSPKYLFRKEGQNVTLSCEQNLNHDAMYWYRQDPGQGLRLIYYSQIVNDFQKGDIAEGYSVSREKKESFPLTVTSAQKNPTAFYLCASSILEDSSQPQHFGDGTRLSIL.

This clonotype was seen a handful of times. The chain employs TRBV6-2 or TRBV6-3 and TRBJ2-4, with 7 bases aligning to TRBD2. Germline values: CDR1 MNHEY, CDR2 SVGEGT. CDR3 length: 11 amino acids. Trimming took 5 bases from V and 14 from J; bases not matched to a gene: 6. In DNA form, the CDR3 reads TGTGCCAGCAGTAATTTGCGGGAGAAGTACTTC. Translating it yields CASSNLREKYF.

This clonotype was counted a few times. V usage is TRBV6-5 and J usage is TRBJ1-2, with D unclear. The CDR3 runs to 13 residues. V shed 4 bases and J shed 8 bases, with 14 bases lying between them. CDR1 and CDR2 (germline): MNHEY, SVGAGI. CDR3 amino acids: CASSFRPGLGYTF. The CDR3 nucleotides read TGTGCCAGCAGTTTCCGACCGGGCTTGGGCTACACCTTC.

This clonotype occurred many times. The rearrangement links TRBV28 to TRBJ2-1; D gene unclear. This CDR3 comprises 13 residues. In germline, CDR1 is MDHEN, CDR2 SYDVKM. Trimming shortened V by 2 bases and J by 7 bases, and 9 bases separated the two germline ends. DNA for the CDR3: TGTGCCAGCAGTTTAAGTCGCGTAAATGAGCAGTTCTTC. It specifies CASSLSRVNEQFF.

This clonotype was detected only a few times. The chain employs TRBV7-8 and TRBJ2-1; D unclear. The CDR3 extends over 15 amino acids. CDR1 is SGHVS and CDR2 is FQNEAQ in the germline V gene. Trimming shortened V by 2 bases and J by 3 bases, and 11 bases separated the two germline ends. The CDR3 sequence is CASSLISSFYNEQFF. CDR3 coding DNA: TGTGCCAGCAGCTTAATCAGTTCCTTCTACAATGAGCAGTTCTTC. The full variable domain, completed using reference TRBV7-8 and TRBJ2-1, is GAGVSQSPRYKVAKRGQDVALRCDPISGHVSLFWYQQALGQGPEFLTYFQNEAQLDKSGLPSDRFFAERPEGSVSTLKIQRTQQEDSAVYLCASSLISSFYNEQFFGPGTRLTVL.

Many counts were recorded for this clonotype. This rearrangement joins TRBV27 to TRBJ2-2; D gene uncertain. V lost 10 bases and J lost 6, with 12 bases in between. CDR1 is MNHEY, CDR2 SMNVEV, per germline (reference sequence). The CDR3 sequence is 12 residues long. The CDR3 protein is CAMMTGAGELFF. DNA for the CDR3: TGTGCCATGATGACCGGCGCCGGGGAGCTGTTTTTT.

This clonotype was counted ten times or more. J is TRBJ2-2 and V is TRBV7-9; 11 nucleotides align to TRBD2. The V segment lost 3 bases and the J segment 5 bases; nucleotides outside the gene matches: 8. This CDR3 is 17 amino acids long. Germline V gives CDR1 SEHNR, CDR2 FQNEAQ (reference sequence). CDR3 sequence: CASSLRLLAGDTGELFF. The DNA of the CDR3 is TGTGCCAGCAGCTTGAGGCTACTAGCGGGAGATACCGGGGAGCTGTTTTTT.

This clonotype appeared many times. J is TRBJ2-1 and V is TRBV12-3 or TRBV12-4; TRBD1 matches 8 bases. There are 14 residues in the CDR3. Trimming took 1 base from V and 7 from J; bases not matched to a gene: 3. The CDR3 sequence is CASSLGTGMNEQFF. The DNA of the CDR3 is TGTGCCAGCAGTTTAGGGACAGGGATGAATGAGCAGTTCTTC.

This clonotype was found a few times. The chain is built from TRBV6-2 or TRBV6-3 and TRBJ2-1, with D possibly being TRBD1 (5 bases). Trimming cost V 2 bases and J 1 base, with 12 bases left between them. The CDR3 contains 16 residues. Germline V gene sequence: CDR1 MNHEY, CDR2 SVGEGT. The CDR3 protein is CASSYEPGLSYNEQFF. The CDR3 DNA reads TGTGCCAGCAGTTACGAGCCAGGGCTTTCCTACAATGAGCAGTTCTTC.

This clonotype was detected a few times. The chain combines TRBV28 with TRBJ2-7; tentatively, D is TRBD1 or TRBD2 (5 bases each). Germline lookup yields CDR1 MDHEN and CDR2 SYDVKM. With 2 bases removed from V and 3 bases from J, the gap between germline ends came to 17 bases. CDR3 length: 16 residues. The CDR3: CASSLNLRGDHYEQYF. CDR3 coding DNA: TGTGCCAGCAGTTTAAATCTAAGAGGGGACCACTACGAGCAGTACTTC.